This TCR beta chain was sequenced in a study of PD-1 blockade in classical Hodgkin lymphoma. Produced via immunoSEQ multiplex PCR; TCRdb's table is partial and in-frame only. Among some 22,000 clones listed, around three quarters were seen once. Every patient was affected by relapse after autologous stem cell transplantation, while exposure to brentuximab vedotin was not uniform. CDR1 LNHDA and CDR2 SQIVND come from the germline V gene (reference sequence). The CDR3 has 14 residues. V gave up 3 bases and J gave up 5 bases, with 13 bases separating them. Sequencing used peripheral blood mononuclear cells (PBMCs), obtained before the second cycle of nivolumab. The rearrangement links TRBV19 to TRBJ2-5; D is undetermined. The sequence was obtained from a human donor with classical Hodgkin lymphoma. CDR3 DNA: TGTGCCAGTAGTATGCCTTGGGCGCTTGAGACCCAGTACTTC. Amino acids: CASSMPWALETQYF.